This T cell receptor beta chain derives from a study of blood T cells in healthy people across ages. Study-wide results and limits: Per million T cells, TCR beta diversity dropped about linearly as age rose. It was the long-lived donors that had more naive CD4+ cells and higher diversity than aged donors.

About this clonotype: Its matching antigen is unknown.

Germline trimming cut 5 bases from V and 1 base from J; bases unmatched to any gene: 0. The CDR3 has 15 amino acids. Germline V lookup: CDR1 SGHTA, CDR2 FQGTGA. With a J-beta primer mix and a sample-barcoded 5' primer, a second PCR ran about 7 to 12 cycles. TCRdb re-analysed the 5' RACE reads in MiXCR, keeping a single row per CDR3 protein. The sample lists about 630,000 distinct CDR3 sequences; around 21% were seen once. Sequencing used blood. The TCR comes from a man aged 65-85 years in good health. The chain joins TRBV7-3 to TRBJ2-3; 13 nucleotides match TRBD2. In DNA, the CDR3 is TGTGCCAGCAGCGGACTAGCGGGGGGCACAGATACGCAGTATTTT. Its protein product is CASSGLAGGTDTQYF.